The clone carrying this TCR beta chain was observed a handful of times. Its antigen is not known. Gene names are mouse gene names. The read terminates 1 residue ahead of where the CDR3 ends, so the germline J gene completes it. This record comes from a study of tissue T cells after allogeneic stem cell transplantation. Only in-frame clones appear in the TCRdb table, and some are missing; sequencing was by immunoSEQ multiplex PCR. The table has tens of thousands of clones, about three quarters seen once; the top ten hold about 0.55%. Study outcomes and limitations: Anatomically similar tissues had similar TCR repertoires within each patient. Alloreactivity or antigen specificity of tissue TCRs was not determined; some clones might be host cells.

V lost 0 bases, J lost 3 bases, and 9 bases lay in between. The CDR3 consists of 14 residues. The germline CDR1 and CDR2 sequences are LGHNA and YNLKQL (reference sequence). This clonotype originated in a pool of C57BL/6 mice in good health. The chain employs TRBV5 and TRBJ2-7; D may match TRBD1 or TRBD2 (5 bases each). Material: sorted cells pooled from one or two spleens. The CDR3 loop reads CASSQDPGVYEQYF. The sequenced CDR3 bases are TGTGCCAGCAGCCAAGATCCGGGGGTCTATGAACAGTAC.